This TCR beta chain was retrieved from a study of T cells in women clearing cervical HPV infection. Of note for this clone: The read terminates 3 residues before the CDR3 end, so the remaining end is supplied by the germline J gene.

The germline V gene encodes CDR1 LNHDA and CDR2 SQIVND (reference sequence). The CDR3 has 13 residues. V was clipped by 7 bases and J by 3 bases, with 12 bases between them. Method: immunoSEQ multiplex PCR; TCRdb's copy keeps in-frame clones and lacks some. The sample shows about 48,000 clones, and around 1.6% sits with its ten largest clones. The sequenced material came from blood buffy coat. The origin of this receptor is a woman aged 18 to 75 with a cervical HPV16 infection that either progressed to CIN3+ or cleared (not recorded which). The chain is built from TRBV19 and TRBJ1-1; D unresolved. CDR3 sequence reads: CASIQFGDTEAFF. The CDR3 bases that were read are TGTGCCAGTATCCAATTCGGGGACACTGAA.